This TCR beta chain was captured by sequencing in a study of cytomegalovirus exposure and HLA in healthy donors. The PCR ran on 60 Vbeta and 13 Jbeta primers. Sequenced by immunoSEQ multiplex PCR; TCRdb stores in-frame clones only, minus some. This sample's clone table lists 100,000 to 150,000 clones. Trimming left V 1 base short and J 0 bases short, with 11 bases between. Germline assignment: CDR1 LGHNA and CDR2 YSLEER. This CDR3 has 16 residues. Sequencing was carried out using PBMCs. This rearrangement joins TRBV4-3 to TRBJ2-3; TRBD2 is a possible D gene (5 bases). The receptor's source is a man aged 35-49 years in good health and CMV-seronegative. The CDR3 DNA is TGCGCCAGCAGCCAAGGCAATCGGGGTAGCACAGATACGCAGTATTTT. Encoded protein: CASSQGNRGSTDTQYF.